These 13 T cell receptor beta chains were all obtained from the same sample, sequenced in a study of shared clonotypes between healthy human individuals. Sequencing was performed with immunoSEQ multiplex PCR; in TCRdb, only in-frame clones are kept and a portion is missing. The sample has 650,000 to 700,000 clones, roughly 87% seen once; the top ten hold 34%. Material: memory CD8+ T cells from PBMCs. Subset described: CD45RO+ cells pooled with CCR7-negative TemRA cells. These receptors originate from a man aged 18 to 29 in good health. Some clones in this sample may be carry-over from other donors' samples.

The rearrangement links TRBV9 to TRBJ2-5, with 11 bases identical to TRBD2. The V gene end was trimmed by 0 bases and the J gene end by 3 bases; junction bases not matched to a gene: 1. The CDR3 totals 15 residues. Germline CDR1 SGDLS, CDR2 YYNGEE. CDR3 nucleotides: TGTGCCAGCAGCGTAGGACTAGCGGGAAAAGAGACCCAGTACTTC. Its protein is CASSVGLAGKETQYF.

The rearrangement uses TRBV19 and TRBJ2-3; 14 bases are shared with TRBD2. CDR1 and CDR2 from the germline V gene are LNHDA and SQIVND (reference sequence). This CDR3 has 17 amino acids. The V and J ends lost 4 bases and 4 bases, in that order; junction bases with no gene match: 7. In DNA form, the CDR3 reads TGTGCCAGTAGTACTAGGGGACTAGCGGGAGTGTCAGATACGCAGTATTTT. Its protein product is CASSTRGLAGVSDTQYF.

CDR3 amino acids: CASSSPRGEARYEQYF. The CDR3 DNA reads as TGTGCCAGCAGCTCTCCCAGGGGGGAAGCGCGGTACGAGCAGTACTTC. The chain uses TRBV11-2 and TRBJ2-7; maybe TRBD1 (7 bases). CDR3 length equals 16 residues. Per germline, CDR1 SGHAT and CDR2 FQNNGV. Trimming stripped 4 bases from V and 4 bases from J, with 20 bases between. Together with reference TRBV11-2 and TRBJ2-7, the CDR3 gives the full variable domain: EAGVAQSPRYKIIEKRQSVAFWCNPISGHATLYWYQQILGQGPKLLIQFQNNGVVDDSQLPKDRFSAERLKGVDSTLKIQPAKLEDSAVYLCASSSPRGEARYEQYFGPGTRLTVT.

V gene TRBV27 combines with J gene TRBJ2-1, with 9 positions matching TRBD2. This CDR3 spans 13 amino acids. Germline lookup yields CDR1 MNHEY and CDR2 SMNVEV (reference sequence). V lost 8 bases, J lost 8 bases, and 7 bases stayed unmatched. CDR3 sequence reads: CASGSGRGYEQFF. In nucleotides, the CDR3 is TGTGCCAGCGGTAGCGGGAGAGGATATGAGCAGTTCTTC.

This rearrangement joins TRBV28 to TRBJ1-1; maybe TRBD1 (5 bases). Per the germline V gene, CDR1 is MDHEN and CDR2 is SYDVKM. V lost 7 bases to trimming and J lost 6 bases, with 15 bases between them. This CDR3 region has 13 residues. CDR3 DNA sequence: TGTGCCAGCATCCCTGGGGGGGTTCCTGAAGCTTTCTTT. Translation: CASIPGGVPEAFF.

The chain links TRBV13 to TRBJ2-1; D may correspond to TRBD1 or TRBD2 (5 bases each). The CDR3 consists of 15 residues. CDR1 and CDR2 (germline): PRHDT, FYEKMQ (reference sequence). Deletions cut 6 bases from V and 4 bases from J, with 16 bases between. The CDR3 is CASSWGTAEYNEQFF. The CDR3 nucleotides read TGTGCCAGCAGTTGGGGGACGGCGGAATACAATGAGCAGTTCTTC.

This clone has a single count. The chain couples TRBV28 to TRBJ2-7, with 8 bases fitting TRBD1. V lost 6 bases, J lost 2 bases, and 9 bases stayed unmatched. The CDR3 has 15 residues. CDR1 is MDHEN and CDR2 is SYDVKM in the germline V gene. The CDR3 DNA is TGTGCCAGCAGCGAGACAGGGGCTAGCACCTACGAGCAGTACTTC. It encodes CASSETGASTYEQYF.

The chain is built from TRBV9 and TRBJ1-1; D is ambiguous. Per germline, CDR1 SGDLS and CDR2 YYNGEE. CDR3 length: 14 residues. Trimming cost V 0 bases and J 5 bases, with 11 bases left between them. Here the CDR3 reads CASSVDGAGTEAFF. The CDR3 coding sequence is TGTGCCAGCAGCGTAGACGGAGCGGGAACTGAAGCTTTCTTT.

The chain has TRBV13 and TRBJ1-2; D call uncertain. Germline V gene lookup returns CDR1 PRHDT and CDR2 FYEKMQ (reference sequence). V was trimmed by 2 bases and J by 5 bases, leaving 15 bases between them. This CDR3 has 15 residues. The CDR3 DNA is TGTGCCAGCAGCTTAACCCCGGGATTATTTTATGGCTACACCTTC. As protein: CASSLTPGLFYGYTF.

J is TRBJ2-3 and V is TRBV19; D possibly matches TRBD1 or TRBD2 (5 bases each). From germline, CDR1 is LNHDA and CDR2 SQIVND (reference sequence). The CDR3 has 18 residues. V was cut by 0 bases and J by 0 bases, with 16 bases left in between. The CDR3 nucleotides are TGTGCCAGTAGTATAGATCGTGAGGGGCGGTGGAGCACAGATACGCAGTATTTT. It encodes CASSIDREGRWSTDTQYF.

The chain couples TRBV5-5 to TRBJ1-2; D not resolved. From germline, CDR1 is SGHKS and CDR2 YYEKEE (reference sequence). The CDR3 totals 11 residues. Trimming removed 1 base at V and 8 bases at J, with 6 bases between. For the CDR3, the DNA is TGTGCCAGCAGCTTGTCCTGGGGCTACACCTTC. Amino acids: CASSLSWGYTF.

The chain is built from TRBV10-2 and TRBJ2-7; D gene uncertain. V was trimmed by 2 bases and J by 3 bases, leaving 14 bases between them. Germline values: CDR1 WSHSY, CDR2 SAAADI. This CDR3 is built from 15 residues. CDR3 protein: CASSENPNANYEQYF. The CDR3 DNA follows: TGCGCCAGCAGTGAGAACCCCAATGCCAACTACGAGCAGTACTTC.

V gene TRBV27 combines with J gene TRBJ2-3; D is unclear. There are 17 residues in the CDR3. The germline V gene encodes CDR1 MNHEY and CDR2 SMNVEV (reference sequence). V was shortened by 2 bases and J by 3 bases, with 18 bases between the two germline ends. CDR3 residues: CASSLTAPPKYTDTQYF. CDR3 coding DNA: TGTGCCAGCAGTTTAACGGCCCCGCCGAAGTATACAGATACGCAGTATTTT.